This T cell receptor beta chain stems from a study of somatic mutations in cytotoxic T cells in rheumatoid arthritis. The data were produced by immunoSEQ multiplex PCR, yet TCRdb's version contains in-frame clones alone and is incomplete. The repertoire holds 35,000 to 45,000 clones, with roughly four fifths as singletons. With 5 bases removed from V and 13 bases from J, the gap between germline ends came to 17 bases. The CDR3 is 12 amino acids. Germline assignment: CDR1 MDHEN and CDR2 SYDVKM. The investigators isolated CD4+ and CD8+ cells by positive magnetic bead selection and checked their purity by flow cytometry.

This receptor was obtained from a man aged 40-49 years in good health. Material for sequencing was CD8+ T cells sorted from blood. The gene calls are TRBV28 and TRBJ1-1; D possibly corresponds to TRBD1 (5 bases). CDR3 in amino acids: CASSLKGWLVFF. The CDR3 DNA reads TGTGCCAGCAGTCTGAAGGGGTGGTTAGTTTTCTTT.